Listed below are T cell receptor beta chains from one sample, sequenced in a study of T cell responses to AZD1222 COVID-19 vaccine. The assay was immunoSEQ multiplex PCR, and TCRdb's table has in-frame clones only and misses some. The sample has 160,000 or so clones, about 90% seen once. The sequenced sample was peripheral blood, obtained 28 days after the second AZD1222 dose. Every receptor here comes from an adult who received the AZD1222 COVID-19 vaccine. CDR3s include the opening cysteine and the closing phenylalanine or tryptophan. D genes are given only for firm matches. Size is stated for part of the rows, as once, few or many counts, or as a class when the clone is expanded.

d_call: TRBD1; v_call: TRBV7-8; clone_size: .; j_call: TRBJ1-3; cdr3_nt: TGTGCCAGCAGCCCCGACAGGGGGCTGGCTGGAAACACCATATATTTT; cdr3_aa: CASSPDRGLAGNTIYF
d_call: TRBD1; v_call: TRBV6-5; clone_size: once; j_call: TRBJ1-2; cdr3_nt: TGTGCCAGCAGCCCGGACAGGACCGCCTATGGCTACACCTTC; cdr3_aa: CASSPDRTAYGYTF
d_call: .; v_call: TRBV11-2; clone_size: many; j_call: TRBJ2-1; cdr3_nt: TGTGCCAGCAGCTCCCCCTCGGGCAGTCGGGCACATGAGCAGTTCTTC; cdr3_aa: CASSSPSGSRAHEQFF
d_call: TRBD1; v_call: TRBV6-6; clone_size: .; j_call: TRBJ1-5; cdr3_nt: TGTGCCAGCAGTCACAGGGGGAGTCAGCCCCAGCATTTT; cdr3_aa: CASSHRGSQPQHF
d_call: .; v_call: TRBV19; clone_size: .; j_call: TRBJ1-1; cdr3_nt: TGTGCCAGTAGTGGGGTTGAGGCTTTCTTT; cdr3_aa: CASSGVEAFF
d_call: .; v_call: TRBV7-6; clone_size: .; j_call: TRBJ2-1; cdr3_nt: TGTGCCAGCAGCTTAGACCAATGGGGGTCCGCGGACAATGAGCAGTTCTTC; cdr3_aa: CASSLDQWGSADNEQFF
d_call: .; v_call: TRBV19; clone_size: .; j_call: TRBJ2-5; cdr3_nt: TGTGCCAGTAGTCCCCCCCCGGCCGGGAAGACCCAGTACTTC; cdr3_aa: CASSPPPAGKTQYF
d_call: TRBD1; v_call: TRBV4-2; clone_size: .; j_call: TRBJ1-2; cdr3_nt: TGTGCCAGCAGCCAAGAAACGGCTTTAGCAGGGACAGGCTATGGCTACACCTTC; cdr3_aa: CASSQETALAGTGYGYTF
d_call: TRBD2; v_call: TRBV7-8; clone_size: .; j_call: TRBJ2-1; cdr3_nt: TGTGCCACGGGGGGTTTAGAGACCTACAATGAGCAGTTCTTC; cdr3_aa: CATGGLETYNEQFF
d_call: .; v_call: TRBV6-4; clone_size: .; j_call: TRBJ1-1; cdr3_nt: TGTGCCAGCAGTGACTCGAATTGGGGGATAACGAACACTGAAGCTTTCTTT; cdr3_aa: CASSDSNWGITNTEAFF
d_call: .; v_call: TRBV9; clone_size: .; j_call: TRBJ1-3; cdr3_nt: TGTGCCAGCAGCGTAGAGGGTTCTGGAAACACCATATATTTT; cdr3_aa: CASSVEGSGNTIYF
d_call: TRBD1; v_call: TRBV19; clone_size: .; j_call: TRBJ2-3; cdr3_nt: TGTGCCAGTAGCCCAGGGACAGCTAGCACAGATACGCAGTATTTT; cdr3_aa: CASSPGTASTDTQYF
d_call: TRBD2; v_call: TRBV7-6; clone_size: .; j_call: TRBJ2-1; cdr3_nt: TGTGCCAGCAGCTCACTAGCGGGGGGCCGAATGAACTCCTACAATGAGCAGTTCTTC; cdr3_aa: CASSSLAGGRMNSYNEQFF
d_call: .; v_call: TRBV5-4; clone_size: .; j_call: TRBJ2-2; cdr3_nt: TGTGCCAGCAGCTTGGATATGGGGGCCGGGTCCGGGGAGCTGTTTTTT; cdr3_aa: CASSLDMGAGSGELFF
d_call: .; v_call: TRBV7-2; clone_size: .; j_call: TRBJ2-5; cdr3_nt: TGTGCCAGCAGCCCTCGGCCCGGGGTCGGCCAGTACTTC; cdr3_aa: CASSPRPGVGQYF